Listed below are T cell receptor beta chains from one sample, sequenced in a study of OX40 agonist ivuxolimab in advanced cancers. The data were produced by immunoSEQ multiplex PCR, yet TCRdb's version contains in-frame clones alone and is incomplete. The sample lists approximately 91,000 clones, 86% seen once, with 2% in the top ten. The source was CD4+ or CD8+ T cells sorted from blood, collected in a trial of the OX40 agonist ivuxolimab. The receptors were gathered from an adult with an advanced solid tumor such as melanoma, head and neck, liver or kidney cancer. The CDR3 runs from the conserved cysteine through the conserved F or W. D genes are given only for firm matches. Clone size, where shown, is once, few, many, or a class for clones that have expanded.

j_call | v_call | clone_size | d_call | cdr3_aa | cdr3_nt
TRBJ1-4 | TRBV5-4 | - | - | CASSFHATNEKLFF | TGTGCCAGCAGCTTCCACGCAACTAATGAAAAACTGTTTTTT
TRBJ2-3 | TRBV11-2 | - | TRBD2 | CASSSQRGADTQYF | TGTGCCAGCAGCTCCCAGCGGGGTGCAGATACGCAGTATTTT
TRBJ2-3 | TRBV6-1 | - | TRBD1 | CASSTQTGQVTQYF | TGTGCCAGCAGTACCCAGACAGGGCAGGTTACGCAGTATTTT
TRBJ1-1 | TRBV6-5 | - | - | CASSWDGEAFF | TGTGCCAGCAGTTGGGACGGTGAAGCTTTCTTT
TRBJ2-5 | TRBV10-3 | - | - | CAISESDGTLGTQYF | TGTGCCATCAGTGAGTCAGACGGGACCCTGGGGACCCAGTACTTC
TRBJ2-3 | TRBV9 | few | - | CASSRRSSTDTQYF | TGTGCCAGCAGCAGAAGGAGCAGCACAGATACGCAGTATTTT
TRBJ2-7 | TRBV10-1 | - | TRBD2 | CASTPGLASTHFSYEQYF | TGCGCCAGCACCCCGGGACTAGCGTCCACTCATTTCTCCTACGAGCAGTACTTC
TRBJ2-7 | TRBV5-4 | - | - | CASSMTTSREQYF | TGTGCCAGCAGCATGACCACTAGCAGGGAGCAGTACTTC
TRBJ2-1 | TRBV4-3 | - | TRBD1 | CASSQRQGINYNEQFF | TGCGCCAGCAGCCAAAGACAGGGGATTAACTACAATGAGCAGTTCTTC
TRBJ2-6 | TRBV21-1 | - | - | CASSKTAPSGANVLTF | TGTGCCAGCAGCAAGACAGCCCCCTCTGGGGCCAACGTCCTGACTTTC
TRBJ2-7 | TRBV2 | - | TRBD2 | CASTSLSGAYEQYF | TGTGCCAGCACGTCTCTCAGCGGGGCCTACGAGCAGTACTTC
TRBJ1-1 | TRBV5-1 | - | - | CASNPLDPGTEAFF | TGCGCCAGCAATCCTTTGGACCCCGGTACTGAAGCTTTCTTT
TRBJ1-2 | TRBV5-1 | - | - | CASSIAGARMEGYTF | TGCGCCAGCAGCATTGCGGGGGCCAGGATGGAAGGCTACACCTTC
TRBJ2-2 | TRBV9 | - | - | CASSVEVSWNTGELFF | TGTGCCAGCAGCGTAGAGGTCAGCTGGAACACCGGGGAGCTGTTTTTT
TRBJ2-2 | TRBV19 | - | - | CASSKIPGDHTNTGELFF | TGTGCCAGTAGCAAGATTCCAGGGGATCATACGAACACCGGGGAGCTGTTTTTT
TRBJ1-2 | TRBV28 | - | TRBD1 | CASTDRMGGYTF | TGTGCCAGCACGGACAGGATGGGGGGCTACACCTTC
TRBJ1-3 | TRBV6-1 | - | - | CASSETRTLRTIYF | TGTGCCAGCAGTGAAACTCGGACTCTCAGGACCATATATTTT
TRBJ2-5 | TRBV19 | few | - | CASSIGTAYQETQYF | TGTGCCAGTAGTATCGGAACAGCGTACCAGGAGACCCAGTACTTC
TRBJ1-6 | TRBV6-7 | - | - | CASSYYRANNSPLHF | TGTGCCAGCAGTTACTATCGGGCTAATAATTCACCCCTCCACTTT
TRBJ2-7 | TRBV10-3 | few | TRBD1 | CAISESGTGSYEQYF | TGTGCCATCAGTGAGTCTGGGACAGGGTCCTACGAGCAGTACTTC
TRBJ2-7 | TRBV11-1 | - | TRBD1 | CASNNRGPSYEQYF | TGTGCCAGCAACAACAGGGGGCCATCGTACGAGCAGTACTTC
TRBJ1-6 | TRBV7-3 | few | - | CASSFDGYNSPLHF | TGTGCCAGCAGCTTCGATGGATATAATTCACCCCTCCACTTT
TRBJ1-1 | TRBV30 | - | - | CAWSVLSRRNTEAFF | TGTGCCTGGAGTGTTTTGAGTCGCCGGAACACTGAAGCTTTCTTT
TRBJ2-7 | TRBV4-2 | - | - | CASSPGASTEQYF | TGTGCCAGCAGCCCAGGGGCTAGCACCGAGCAGTACTTC
TRBJ1-1 | TRBV29-1 | once | - | CSVRGMVRTEAFF | TGCAGCGTTCGGGGGATGGTAAGAACTGAAGCTTTCTTT
TRBJ1-4 | TRBV30 | - | - | CAWGGNFGSTNEKLFF | TGTGCCTGGGGAGGGAACTTTGGATCAACTAATGAAAAACTGTTTTTT